These T cell receptor beta chains were read from a single sample in a study of T cell repertoires in cytomegalovirus infection. TCRdb passed the reads through MiXCR, listing each CDR3 protein once. The sample comprises about 740,000 distinct CDR3 sequences, roughly 36% of which are singletons, and around 3% rests with the top ten. The sample was PBMCs. The receptors were sampled from a human donor in good health (CMV status not recorded). Some clones in this sample may be carry-over from other donors' samples. The CDR3 runs from the conserved cysteine through the conserved F or W. A D gene is named only where the DNA matches it firmly. Not all rows give a size; the values are once, few, many and, for expanded clones, a class.

D | J | size | V | DNA | CDR3
TRBD1 | TRBJ1-2 | few | TRBV12-3/TRBV12-4 | TGTGCCAGCAGTTTGGACAGGGAGGGCTACACCTTC | CASSLDREGYTF
TRBD1 | TRBJ2-1 | NA | TRBV5-1 | TGCGCCAGCACTTCAAAGACAGGGGGAAACAATGAGCAGTTCTTC | CASTSKTGGNNEQFF
TRBD2 | TRBJ2-2 | few | TRBV7-2 | TGTGCCAGCAGCTTAGTTACTAGCGGGAGGCCCGGGGAGCTGTTTTTT | CASSLVTSGRPGELFF
TRBD1 | TRBJ1-5 | NA | TRBV4-1 | TGCGCCAGCAGCCAAGTGGGAGGGACAGCTCACCAGCCCCAGCATTTT | CASSQVGGTAHQPQHF
NA | TRBJ1-6 | NA | TRBV6-6 | TGTGCCAGCAGCCCCGAAGCGGGGAGCTCCTATAATTCACCCCTCCACTTT | CASSPEAGSSYNSPLHF
TRBD1 | TRBJ1-1 | NA | TRBV11-3 | TGTGCCAGCAGCTCTCGGACAGGGCCAACTCATGAAGCTTTCTTT | CASSSRTGPTHEAFF
NA | TRBJ1-2 | NA | TRBV27 | TGTGCCAGCAGTTCCCTACGTGGGGTCCTAGTCTACACCTTC | CASSSLRGVLVYTF
NA | TRBJ1-3 | NA | TRBV12-3/TRBV12-4 | TGTGCCAGCAGTTCGTCTGTCTCTGGAAACACCATATATTTT | CASSSSVSGNTIYF
TRBD2 | TRBJ2-3 | few | TRBV20-1 | TGCAGTGCTATTCAAACGGGGGGGCAGTTTGATTCAGATACGCAGTATTTT | CSAIQTGGQFDSDTQYF
NA | TRBJ2-1 | NA | TRBV6-1 | TGTGCCAGCCAGGAGAGGGGCTTCTACAATGAGCAGTTCTTC | CASQERGFYNEQFF
TRBD2 | TRBJ2-2 | few | TRBV7-2 | TGTGCCAGCAGCTTGTTGGGACTAACAAACACCGGGGAGCTGTTTTTT | CASSLLGLTNTGELFF
NA | TRBJ2-7 | NA | TRBV12-3/TRBV12-4 | TGTGCCAGCAGTTTAGTTCCCGCGGGCCCACTCTACGAGCAGTACTTC | CASSLVPAGPLYEQYF
NA | TRBJ1-1 | NA | TRBV4-1 | TGCGCCAGCAGCCAAGGTTCAACGTTCATGGGGAACACTGAAGCTTTCTTT | CASSQGSTFMGNTEAFF
TRBD2 | TRBJ2-1 | few | TRBV5-4 | TGTGCCAGCTACCCTCGGGGGGTAAACAATGAGCAGTTCTTC | CASYPRGVNNEQFF
NA | TRBJ2-5 | NA | TRBV7-3 | TGTGCCAGCAGCTTATACCTCTGGGATACTACCCAGTACTTC | CASSLYLWDTTQYF
NA | TRBJ1-5 | NA | TRBV6-6 | TGTGCCAGCAACCTATTAGGACAGAGGAGCAATCAGCCCCAGCATTTT | CASNLLGQRSNQPQHF
NA | TRBJ2-2 | few | TRBV7-2 | TGTGCCAGCAGCTTAGGCAATTTGGGTCAGACCCTGTTTTTT | CASSLGNLGQTLFF
NA | TRBJ1-1 | many | TRBV7-6 | TGTGCCAGCAGCTTAGACGACGGGATGAACACTGAAGCTTTCTTT | CASSLDDGMNTEAFF
NA | TRBJ1-1 | NA | TRBV4-1 | TGCGCCAGCAGCGACCTAAGGGGGGGATCGAGAAACACTGAAGCTTTCTTT | CASSDLRGGSRNTEAFF
TRBD2 | TRBJ2-7 | NA | TRBV28 | TGTGCCAGCAATGGCGGGAGAACATACGAGCAGTACTTC | CASNGGRTYEQYF
NA | TRBJ1-2 | NA | TRBV28 | TGTGCCAGCAGTTTACTACACGCATCTAACTATGGCTACACCTTC | CASSLLHASNYGYTF
NA | TRBJ2-7 | NA | TRBV18 | TGTGCCAGCTCACGGGCCAGGGACTACGAGCAGTACTTC | CASSRARDYEQYF
NA | TRBJ2-7 | many | TRBV7-2 | TGTGCCAGCAGCCCAGCAGGGAGTTACGAGCAGTACTTC | CASSPAGSYEQYF
NA | TRBJ1-5 | NA | TRBV7-9 | TGTGCGAGCAGCTTAGGCAATCAGCCCAAGCATTTT | CASSLGNQPKHF
TRBD1 | TRBJ1-2 | few | TRBV20-1 | TGCAGTGCTAGGTTTGCAGGGGGCGATGGCTACACCTTC | CSARFAGGDGYTF
TRBD1 | TRBJ2-4 | NA | TRBV27 | TGTGCCAGCAGAGGGGGCCTGGGAGACATTCAGTACTTC | CASRGGLGDIQYF
TRBD1 | TRBJ1-5 | few | TRBV18 | TGTGCCAGCTCAGGGTTTGCGGGACAGGGAAGGGGCAATCAGCCCCAGCATTTT | CASSGFAGQGRGNQPQHF
NA | TRBJ1-2 | many | TRBV7-8 | TGTGCCAGCAGCTTAGGGCGGCTGGGGGTCGGTGGCTACACCTTC | CASSLGRLGVGGYTF
TRBD1 | TRBJ1-3 | few | TRBV7-8 | TGTGCCAGCAGAGGGGACAGCGTGGGTCGTACCATATATTTT | CASRGDSVGRTIYF
NA | TRBJ1-4 | few | TRBV7-9 | TGTGCCAGCAGCTCGGGTGCAACTAATGAAAAACTGTTTTTT | CASSSGATNEKLFF
NA | TRBJ1-2 | many | TRBV7-3 | TGTGCCAGCAGCATAAATCCGGGGCGGGATGGCTACACCTTC | CASSINPGRDGYTF